Below are 2 T cell receptor beta chains sequenced from a single sample in a study of human T cells and chemical hapten exposure (dated by TCRdb to the early 2020s). Receptors were amplified or captured by RACE. For sequencing, a NextSeq 500 was employed. TCRdb ran its own pipeline on the public reads, namely fastp trimming at Q25 and MiXCR clone calling, and kept in-frame beta chains. Identical CDR3 proteins give one entry, which carries the most common genes and DNA. In all, the sample holds just under 40,000 distinct CDR3 sequences, and about 13% of those were seen once. 2% to 2.5% of the sample belongs to the ten largest clones. The label giving this sample's time point can be read as: patch test 3, about 24 weeks after DPC sensitization. According to the study, the label for this sample's treatment or condition signals: therapeutic diphenylcyclopropenone sensitization with weekly scalp DPC. Total RNA was isolated from unfractionated whole blood collected in Tempus Blood RNA tubes.

This specimen consisted of whole blood, obtained in connection with sensitization to the hapten diphenylcyclopropenone (DPC). The receptors originated from a woman aged 40 to 50 with alopecia areata. Some clones in this sample may be carry-over from other donors' samples.

Of note for this clonotype: This may stem from a read error, because a much larger clone lies one nucleotide away. J is TRBJ2-7 and V is TRBV2, with TRBD2 matching over 8 bases. Per germline, CDR1 SNHLY and CDR2 FYNNEI. The CDR3 extends over 14 amino acids. Trimming took 5 bases from V and 6 from J; bases not matched to a gene: 9. The CDR3 DNA reads TGTGCCAGCAGTCCTCTAGCGGGCGTCTTCGAGCAGTACTTC. This gives the protein CASSPLAGVFEQYF.

CDR3 bases: TGTGCCAGCAGTTTATCGGGCGGGCACAATGAGCAGTTCTTC. This codes for CASSLSGGHNEQFF. The V call is TRBV28, the J call TRBJ2-1, with D possibly being TRBD2 (5 bases). This CDR3 has 14 residues. V lost 1 base, J lost 5 bases, and 9 bases lay in between. The germline V gene has CDR1 MDHEN and CDR2 SYDVKM. Full variable domain (rest looked up from reference TRBV28 and TRBJ2-1): DVKVTQSSRYLVKRTGEKVFLECVQDMDHENMFWYRQDPGLGLRLIYFSYDVKMKEKGDIPEGYSVSREKKERFSLILESASTNQTSMYLCASSLSGGHNEQFFGPGTRLTVL.